This TCR beta chain emerged from a study of CD8 T cells in ankylosing spondylitis. General study points: A TCR beta motif of fewer than 10 highly homologous variants seemed to mark ankylosing spondylitis blood.

From the 5' RACE reads, TCRdb called clonotypes with MiXCR, one entry per CDR3 protein. The table has 650,000 to 800,000 distinct CDR3 sequences, 19% seen once. This clonotype was recorded a few times. As yet, its antigen is unknown. V was pared by 6 bases and J by 4 bases, with 6 bases between. The CDR3 runs 11 residues. Germline CDR1 is SGHNT and CDR2 is YYREEE (reference sequence). The rearrangement uses TRBV5-4 and TRBJ2-3; no clear D. Sequenced input: blood, either unsorted or a sorted T cell fraction (not recorded which). This receptor was obtained from a male donor with ankylosing spondylitis. CDR3 sequence reads: CASKSADTQYF. DNA of the CDR3: TGTGCCAGCAAGTCGGCAGATACGCAGTATTTT.